The 11 T cell receptor beta chains below all came from one sample that was sequenced in a study of patients and donors after allogeneic stem cell transplantation. TCRdb called the RT-PCR reads again in MiXCR, with one record for every CDR3 protein. This table holds about a million distinct CDR3 sequences, over 15% found once. Sequencing was carried out using blood, either unsorted or a sorted T cell fraction (not recorded which). All receptors come from a human donor who was either an allogeneic HSCT recipient or a stem cell or donor lymphocyte infusion donor (not recorded which). It is not recorded whose cells these are; they may come from a transplant donor.

The rearrangement joins TRBV27 to TRBJ2-5, with D unresolved. The CDR3 totals 15 residues. Germline lookup yields CDR1 MNHEY and CDR2 SMNVEV (reference sequence). Trimming cost V 2 bases and J 2 bases, with 12 bases left between them. This CDR3 is CASSLGIRSQETQYF. CDR3 bases: TGTGCCAGCAGTTTAGGTATCAGGTCACAAGAGACCCAGTACTTC.

This rearrangement joins TRBV15 to TRBJ2-5; D is tentatively TRBD1 or TRBD2 (6 bases each). The V and J ends lost 5 bases and 4 bases respectively, with 17 bases between them. The CDR3 spans 15 residues. The germline V gene has CDR1 LNHNV and CDR2 YYDKDF (reference sequence). The CDR3 region has the DNA TGTGCCACCAGCGGTGCCGAGGGGGGCGGAGAGACCCAGTACTTC. Residues: CATSGAEGGGETQYF.

This clonotype was counted between two and nine times. This rearrangement joins TRBV28 to TRBJ2-7, with 9 bases aligning to TRBD2. Germline assignment: CDR1 MDHEN and CDR2 SYDVKM. J lost 3 bases, V lost 5 bases, and 8 bases had no gene match. The CDR3 spans 15 residues. CDR3 bases: TGTGCCAGCAGTACCCCATCAGCGGGGGGCTACGAGCAGTACTTC. Amino acids: CASSTPSAGGYEQYF.

The chain carries TRBV5-6 and TRBJ2-7, with 7 bases aligning to TRBD1. The length of the CDR3 is 16 residues. Germline trimming cut 4 bases from V and 0 bases from J; bases unmatched to any gene: 10. In germline, CDR1 is SGHDT, CDR2 YYEEEE. CDR3 protein: CASSGTGQKSSYEQYF. CDR3 in DNA: TGTGCCAGCAGCGGAACGGGACAGAAGAGCTCCTACGAGCAGTACTTC.

The chain has TRBV6-2 or TRBV6-3 and TRBJ2-1; 8 nucleotides line up with TRBD2. Trimming removed 5 bases from V and 5 bases from J; junction bases left unmatched: 8. The CDR3 sequence is 15 residues long. CDR1 and CDR2 from the germline V gene are MNHEY and SVGEGT. The CDR3 region has the DNA TGTGCCAGCAGTCCTCGGGGGGGCCTCGACAATGAGCAGTTCTTC. Its protein is CASSPRGGLDNEQFF.

This clonotype has only a few counts. The chain uses TRBV7-9 and TRBJ2-7; a weak D match, TRBD2 (5 bases). The CDR3 is 15 residues long. CDR1 is SEHNR and CDR2 is FQNEAQ in the germline V gene (reference sequence). V was pared by 6 bases and J by 0 bases, with 15 bases between. CDR3 coding DNA: TGTGCCAGCAGTTCGGACGGACTGAGCTCCTACGAGCAGTACTTC. Amino acids: CASSSDGLSSYEQYF.

This clonotype was observed many times. The chain combines TRBV12-3 or TRBV12-4 with TRBJ2-7; tentative D call: TRBD1 (6 bases). V was cut by 3 bases and J by 5 bases, with 14 bases left in between. The CDR3 runs 14 residues. CDR3 coding DNA: TGTGCCAGCAGTTTGGGGCAGGGGAAGAACGAGCAGTACTTC. It translates to CASSLGQGKNEQYF.

The chain couples TRBV20-1 to TRBJ2-7; possibly TRBD2 for D (6 bases). CDR1 and CDR2 (germline): DFQATT, SNEGSKA (reference sequence). This CDR3 contains 15 residues. Trimming took 8 bases from V and 5 from J, leaving 25 bases between them. The CDR3 bases are TGCAGTACCGCTTCTCTGTTCGCGGGGTTGAACGAGCAGTACTTC. Translating it yields CSTASLFAGLNEQYF.

The chain has TRBV4-2 and TRBJ1-2; the D gene is possibly TRBD1 (6 bases). The germline CDR1 and CDR2 sequences are LGHNA and YNFKEQ. V was clipped by 0 bases and J by 1 base, with 12 bases between them. The CDR3 is 16 residues long. This CDR3 reads CASSQEDRADNYGYTF. Written as DNA, the CDR3 is TGTGCCAGCAGCCAAGAGGACAGAGCGGATAACTATGGCTACACCTTC.

This clonotype occurred a few times. V is TRBV24-1 and J is TRBJ1-1; TRBD1 matches 7 bases. CDR1 is KGHDR and CDR2 is SFDVKD in the germline V gene. The ends lost 2 bases at V and 6 bases at J; junction bases unmatched: 5. The CDR3 has 14 residues. The CDR3 bases are TGTGCCACCAGTGATTCGCGTCAGGGGGCTGAAGCTTTCTTT. It yields the protein CATSDSRQGAEAFF.

The gene calls are TRBV12-3 or TRBV12-4 and TRBJ1-1, with D unresolved. This CDR3 has 11 amino acids. The V gene lost 5 bases and the J gene lost 6 bases, with 7 bases spanning the gap. CDR3 protein: CASSTRAEAFF. CDR3 coding DNA: TGTGCCAGCAGTACTAGAGCTGAAGCTTTCTTT.